Below, 28 T cell receptor beta chains from the same sample are listed, as sequenced in a study of Tregs in tolerant kidney transplant recipients. Mixed chimerism was transient after nonmyeloablative marrow transplants from related graft donors. Profiled with immunoSEQ multiplex PCR; TCRdb holds only in-frame clones, not every one. This sample has 65,000 to 85,000 clones, with 90% to 95% found just once. This specimen consisted of CD4+ T cells from blood (PBMCs), obtained 24 months after the transplant. The receptors derive from a human patient who received a combined kidney and bone marrow transplant. The graft donor may have given rise to some T cells.

The V and J genes are TRBV28 and TRBJ2-1, with a tentative D call TRBD2 (5 bases). V lost 5 bases to trimming and J lost 8 bases, with 10 bases between them. This CDR3 is built from 12 residues. Germline V gene data show CDR1 as MDHEN and CDR2 as SYDVKM. The CDR3 DNA reads TGTGCCAGCAGTCGGACTTTCGATGAGCAGTTCTTC. It is translated as CASSRTFDEQFF.

This clone was detected only once. This chain connects TRBV7-9 to TRBJ2-1, with 13 bases aligning to TRBD2. This CDR3 is built from 18 residues. The germline V gene encodes CDR1 SEHNR and CDR2 FQNEAQ (reference sequence). Germline trimming cut 2 bases from V and 9 bases from J; bases unmatched to any gene: 13. The CDR3 nucleotides read TGTGCCAGCAGCTTACCCCTCACTAGCGGGGGGGCCTCAAGTGAGCAGTTCTTC. Translating it yields CASSLPLTSGGASSEQFF.

In its sample, this clone was seen once. The genes are TRBV18 and TRBJ2-5; 11 positions agree with TRBD2. Per germline, CDR1 KGHSH and CDR2 LQKENI. The CDR3 totals 15 residues. V gave up 3 bases and J gave up 4 bases; unmatched junction bases: 4. The CDR3 DNA reads TGTGCCAGCTCACCCGCTGGGACTAGCGGAGAGACCCAGTACTTC. This sequence encodes CASSPAGTSGETQYF. Full variable domain (outside the CDR3, taken from reference TRBV18 and TRBJ2-5): NAGVMQNPRHLVRRRGQEARLRCSPMKGHSHVYWYRQLPEEGLKFMVYLQKENIIDESGMPKERFSAEFPKEGPSILRIQQVVRGDSAAYFCASSPAGTSGETQYFGPGTRLLVL.

V usage is TRBV4-3 and J usage is TRBJ1-3, with D maybe TRBD1 (5 bases). V was trimmed by 0 bases and J by 6 bases, leaving 15 bases between them. In germline, CDR1 is LGHNA, CDR2 YSLEER. The CDR3 runs to 16 residues. The CDR3 reads CASSQDLARAENTIYF. In DNA, the CDR3 is TGCGCCAGCAGCCAAGATCTTGCCAGGGCGGAAAACACCATATATTTT.

The V and J genes are TRBV4-3 and TRBJ2-6, with D possibly matching TRBD2 (6 bases). Germline CDR1 LGHNA, CDR2 YSLEER. The V end lost 0 bases, the J end lost 12 bases, and 15 bases lay between the germline ends. This CDR3 comprises 15 residues. In nucleotides, the CDR3 is TGCGCCAGCAGCCAAGATTTCGGGAGTATAGGCGTCCTGACTTTC. Translated, it gives CASSQDFGSIGVLTF.

On this clone itself: A much larger clone differs from this one at a single base, so this may be a read error. The gene calls are TRBV7-2 and TRBJ2-7, with 9 bases aligning to TRBD2. Per germline, CDR1 SGHTA and CDR2 FQGNSA. This CDR3 region has 14 residues. V dropped 5 bases and J dropped 9; count of bases not matched to a gene: 11. This chain's CDR3 is CASSRIAGVDGQYF. CDR3 sequence (DNA): TGTGCCAGCAGCCGTATAGCGGGGGTCGACGGGCAGTACTTC.

V usage is TRBV5-6 and J usage is TRBJ2-1; possible D gene TRBD2, 6 bases. CDR1 and CDR2 from the germline V gene are SGHDT and YYEEEE. This CDR3 has 16 amino acids. Trimming took off 1 base at V and 4 bases at J, with 15 bases between the two ends. In DNA form, the CDR3 reads TGTGCCAGCAGCTTGCGGGGGACCCCCGTTTACAATGAGCAGTTCTTC. It is translated as CASSLRGTPVYNEQFF.

The gene calls are TRBV9 and TRBJ2-3; TRBD1 matches 9 bases. CDR1 and CDR2 (germline): SGDLS, YYNGEE. The CDR3 has 14 residues. The V gene end was trimmed by 4 bases and the J gene end by 11 bases; junction bases not matched to a gene: 11. CDR3 sequence (DNA): TGTGCCAGCAGCTTCCGGGACAGGGAAGGGGTGCAGTATTTT. Translating it yields CASSFRDREGVQYF.

This clone appeared a single time. The chain has TRBV29-1 and TRBJ1-4; 11 nucleotides match TRBD1. The CDR3 is 14 amino acids. Looked up from germline, CDR1 is SQVTM and CDR2 is ANQGSEA. J was trimmed by 7 bases and V by 4 bases; bases with no gene match: 5. The CDR3 loop reads CSVGDRGSAEKLFF. The CDR3 DNA follows: TGCAGCGTTGGGGACAGGGGGTCGGCTGAAAAACTGTTTTTT.

V is TRBV6-1 and J is TRBJ1-4; D perhaps matches TRBD1 (5 bases). V gave up 3 bases and J gave up 4 bases, with 15 bases separating them. The germline CDR1 and CDR2 sequences are MNHNS and SASEGT. CDR3 length: 16 residues. For the CDR3, the DNA is TGTGCCAGCAGTGATAAAAGGACAAACCTTAATGAAAAACTGTTTTTT. Translation: CASSDKRTNLNEKLFF.

The V gene is TRBV2, the J gene TRBJ1-3; 7 bases fit TRBD1. Losses at the gene ends were 7 bases for V and 0 bases for J; bases not matched to a gene: 9. Germline CDR1 and CDR2: SNHLY and FYNNEI. The CDR3 has 16 residues. The CDR3 loop is CASIPDRLHSGNTIYF. CDR3 DNA sequence: TGTGCCAGCATTCCGGACAGGCTCCACTCTGGAAACACCATATATTTT.

Written as DNA, the CDR3 is TGTGCCAGCTCACCAGGTTCGGGGGGGAGGAGCACTGAAGCTTTCTTT. This encodes CASSPGSGGRSTEAFF. The rearrangement joins TRBV18 to TRBJ1-1; D is perhaps TRBD1 (5 bases). CDR1 KGHSH and CDR2 LQKENI come from the germline V gene. Between the trimmed V and J ends, which lost 2 bases and 4 bases, there was a span of 17 bases. This CDR3 contains 16 residues.

The genes are TRBV5-1 and TRBJ2-2; tentatively, D is TRBD1 (6 bases). Trimming pared 1 base from V and 6 bases from J, leaving 16 bases between. Per the germline V gene, CDR1 is SGHRS and CDR2 is YFSETQ. This CDR3 contains 16 residues. The CDR3 sequence is CASSLRGGRTSGELFF. Here the CDR3 DNA reads TGCGCCAGCAGCTTGAGAGGGGGACGAACTTCCGGGGAGCTGTTTTTT.

CDR3 loop: CASSQAQGWYNEQFF. In DNA form, the CDR3 reads TGTGCCAGCAGCCAAGCACAGGGTTGGTACAATGAGCAGTTCTTC. The chain has TRBV4-2 and TRBJ2-1; a weak D match, TRBD1 (6 bases). Germline values: CDR1 LGHNA, CDR2 YNFKEQ. The CDR3 spans 15 residues. Trimming removed 1 base at V and 4 bases at J, with 11 bases between.

This clone appeared a single time. This chain uses TRBV6-5 with TRBJ2-3; D is perhaps TRBD2 (5 bases). The ends were cut back, 6 bases at V and 5 bases at J, with 6 bases in the middle. Germline V gene sequence: CDR1 MNHEY, CDR2 SVGAGI. The CDR3 runs 11 residues. CDR3 sequence (DNA): TGTGCCAGCAGCCGGGGAGATACGCAGTATTTT. Its translation: CASSRGDTQYF.

This chain joins TRBV27 and TRBJ2-3, with 7 bases fitting TRBD1. In germline, CDR1 is MNHEY, CDR2 SMNVEV (reference sequence). V lost 6 bases, J lost 13 bases, and 7 bases stayed unmatched. This CDR3 contains 11 residues. CDR3 nucleotide sequence: TGTGCCAGCAGCCGTAGGGGGCATAAGTATTTT. It codes for CASSRRGHKYF.

The chain links TRBV7-7 to TRBJ2-2; 10 bases fit TRBD1. J was trimmed by 8 bases and V by 5 bases; bases with no gene match: 8. From germline, CDR1 is SSHAT and CDR2 FNYEAQ (reference sequence). The CDR3 has 15 residues. CDR3 coding DNA: TGTGCCAGCAGCATCGGGACAGGGGAGAAGGGGGAGCTGTTTTTT. Residues: CASSIGTGEKGELFF.

The chain is built from TRBV21-1 and TRBJ2-7; the D segment call TRBD2 is taken from the table without a DNA check. TRBV21-1 is a pseudogene. This CDR3 has 13 residues. CDR3 sequence (DNA): TGTGCCAGCAGCAAAGTAGCGCAGTACGAGCAGTACTTC. Its protein is CASSKVAQYEQYF.

The rearrangement joins TRBV6-6 to TRBJ2-5; 8 nucleotides line up with TRBD2. Trimming removed 10 bases from V and 0 bases from J; junction bases left unmatched: 10. The CDR3 runs to 15 residues. Germline lookup yields CDR1 MNHNY and CDR2 SVGAGI (reference sequence). In nucleotides, the CDR3 is TGTGCCACCCGTTCGGGGGGGGCAAACCAAGAGACCCAGTACTTC. Translation: CATRSGGANQETQYF.

The chain links TRBV7-3 to TRBJ2-7; no clear D gene. Germline assignment: CDR1 SGHTA and CDR2 FQGTGA. The CDR3 is made up of 13 amino acids. V was cut by 1 base and J by 7 bases, with 11 bases left in between. CDR3 region: CASSLNSGGEQYF. The CDR3 bases are TGTGCCAGCAGCTTAAATTCAGGTGGAGAGCAGTACTTC.

This clone was seen a single time. The chain couples TRBV19 to TRBJ2-7; 12 nucleotides agree with TRBD2. V lost 3 bases and J lost 4; bases outside the gene matches: 7. Germline CDR1 reads LNHDA; CDR2 reads SQIVND (reference sequence). CDR3 size: 16 residues. CDR3 protein: CASSILAGGPKYEQYF. The DNA for the CDR3 is TGTGCCAGTAGTATCCTAGCGGGAGGGCCTAAGTACGAGCAGTACTTC. Complete variable domain (other parts from reference TRBV19 and TRBJ2-7): DGGITQSPKYLFRKEGQNVTLSCEQNLNHDAMYWYRQDPGQGLRLIYYSQIVNDFQKGDIAEGYSVSREKKESFPLTVTSAQKNPTAFYLCASSILAGGPKYEQYFGPGTRLTVT.

This chain connects TRBV5-1 to TRBJ1-1; perhaps TRBD1 as D (5 bases). Trimming shortened V by 2 bases and J by 0 bases, and 8 bases separated the two germline ends. The CDR3 has 14 amino acids. Germline CDR1 is SGHRS and CDR2 is YFSETQ. The CDR3 loop is CASSFDSLNTEAFF. The CDR3 nucleotides read TGCGCCAGCAGCTTCGACAGTTTGAACACTGAAGCTTTCTTT.

V gene TRBV7-9 combines with J gene TRBJ2-4, with D maybe TRBD1 (5 bases). The CDR3 contains 16 residues. The germline CDR1 and CDR2 sequences are SEHNR and FQNEAQ (reference sequence). The germline V and J ends were trimmed by 1 base and 0 bases, with 10 bases remaining between them. The CDR3 protein is CASSLVPGLAKNIQYF. CDR3 coding DNA: TGTGCCAGCAGCTTAGTGCCAGGGTTAGCCAAAAACATTCAGTACTTC.

The J gene is TRBJ1-2, the V gene TRBV6-5, with 8 bases aligning to TRBD1. The CDR3 loop spans 15 amino acids. Germline V gene lookup returns CDR1 MNHEY and CDR2 SVGAGI. J gave up 8 bases and V 5 bases, and 13 bases lay outside the gene matches. CDR3 sequence: CASSNPVTGGYGYTF. The CDR3 DNA sequence: TGTGCCAGCAGTAACCCCGTCACAGGGGGTTACGGCTACACCTTC.

The chain links TRBV19 to TRBJ1-5; a possible D gene is TRBD1 (5 bases). The germline gives CDR1 LNHDA, CDR2 SQIVND (reference sequence). The ends were cut back, 7 bases at V and 4 bases at J, with 20 bases in the middle. CDR3 length equals 16 residues. The CDR3 nucleotides read TGTGCCAGTACCCTTCGGCCGGGGGACTCTAATCAGCCCCAGCATTTT. This codes for CASTLRPGDSNQPQHF.

The chain carries TRBV19 and TRBJ1-5; no definite D call. Germline V gives CDR1 LNHDA, CDR2 SQIVND (reference sequence). Trimming stripped 2 bases from V and 2 bases from J, with 10 bases between. The CDR3 is 15 residues long. CDR3: CASSISGYGNQPQHF. The CDR3 DNA sequence: TGTGCCAGTAGTATAAGCGGTTATGGCAATCAGCCCCAGCATTTT.

The chain uses TRBV5-1 and TRBJ1-4; TRBD1 matches 9 bases. CDR1 is SGHRS, CDR2 YFSETQ, per germline. Trimming took 5 bases from V and 0 from J; bases not matched to a gene: 14. The CDR3 spans 19 residues. CDR3 residues: CASSLGPTGGMSTNEKLFF. CDR3 coding DNA: TGCGCCAGCAGTCTTGGCCCGACAGGGGGGATGTCAACTAATGAAAAACTGTTTTTT.

With regard to this clone: Other DNA variants within this sample encode the same CDR3. V and J are TRBV27 and TRBJ1-6; D possibly corresponds to TRBD1 (5 bases). V shed 3 bases and J shed 13 bases, with 22 bases lying between them. The CDR3 covers 16 residues. Germline V gene data show CDR1 as MNHEY and CDR2 as SMNVEV (reference sequence). In nucleotides, the CDR3 is TGTGCCAGCAGTTTGGAACACCTCAGGGTCGGTTCCCCCCTCCACTTT. It is translated as CASSLEHLRVGSPLHF.